This TCR beta chain was captured by sequencing in a study of cytomegalovirus exposure and HLA in healthy donors. Study-wide findings and caveats: It was found in a later analysis that first-cohort TCR clusters tended to co-occur in the 120 validation repertoires.

Comments on this clone: The antigen is not known.

The germline V gene encodes CDR1 WNHNN and CDR2 SYGVQD (reference sequence). CDR3 length: 15 residues. V was cut by 3 bases and J by 4 bases, with 12 bases left in between. Using immunoSEQ multiplex PCR, the repertoire was profiled, and TCRdb retains in-frame clones only, with some absent. The sample includes roughly 90,000 clones, 85% to 95% of them seen just once. J is TRBJ2-2 and V is TRBV10-1, with D tentatively TRBD2 (6 bases). The TCR was taken from a woman in her twenties or thirties in good health and CMV-seropositive. The specimen was PBMCs. CDR3 sequence: CASSEGGPGTGELFF. The CDR3 DNA follows: TGCGCCAGCAGTGAAGGAGGGCCGGGCACCGGGGAGCTGTTTTTT.